The entry below describes one TCR beta chain. Its cognate antigen has yet to be identified. Base qualities are not at hand, and no much larger clone is one base apart. The sample originates from a study of blood T cell repertoires in COVID-19 (TCRdb year 2020). In the study overall: Samples from collaborators originated in the United States, Italy and Spain and spanned both the acute and convalescent phases of COVID-19. The prospective study material was composed of cDNA or gDNA derived from T cells, B-cell-depleted T cells, or PBMCs. The dataset comprised deeply sampled blood TCRbeta repertoires from subjects exposed to, actively infected with, or recovered from COVID-19. The repertoires were released in a freely available public database meant as a resource for research on the immune response to SARS-CoV-2. The samples were drawn from the first 160 participants of the ongoing ImmuneRACE study and from 950 to 1,500 subjects provided by 6 global collaborators. Nearly every sample came with metadata listing a de-identified subject ID, COVID-19 status, age in years and sex. Where available, HLA class I and class II types were obtained from metadata supplied by the sample provider rather than from assay-based typing.

Collaborating institutions collected whole blood in K2EDTA tubes following their own protocols. For TCRbeta analysis, collaborator samples were shipped as frozen whole blood, as isolated PBMCs, or as DNA extracted from either sample type. On the study overall, not on this receptor specifically: How much clinical and demographic metadata was included differed by source and by participant, and the metadata was provided uncurated.

The V end gives up 0 bases and the J end 2 bases, leaving 6 bases in the junction not matched to a gene. Taken from the germline V gene (reference sequence), the CDR1 and CDR2 loops are LGHDT and YNNKEL. From the cysteine up to the phenylalanine, the CDR3 has a length of 18 residues. Here the CDR3 DNA is all that survives: 54 bases in frame from base 1. The immunoSEQ Assay, a bias-controlled multiplex PCR, was used to amplify TCRbeta CDR3 regions from genomic DNA. Turning to the authors' computational methods: Nucleated cell counts per sample were estimated from amplification of reference gene primers within the assay. To quantify the absolute abundance of each unique TCRbeta CDR3 rearrangement, sequence reads were collapsed and filtered. Productive Simpson clonality was computed per sample as the square root of Simpson's diversity index over productive rearrangements. TCRdb took over this immuneACCESS table, retaining in-frame rearrangements with V and J assigned. Such tables are incomplete; in checked studies, under half of the missing clones stem from an unresolved V gene, and the remainder is unexplained. The V and J calls and clone size are taken from that table; D and trimming were inferred from the DNA. For this sample the table gives roughly 150,000 clones, of which over 80% were detected only once. 9.1% of the sample lies in the top ten.

This clonotype was obtained from an elderly woman with active or convalescent COVID-19. Sequencing was carried out using peripheral blood. This receptor chain uses TRBV3-1 (or the pseudogene TRBV3-2) and TRBJ2-5, and 13 junctional nucleotides match TRBD2. The CDR3 reads CASSQETGGLAGQETQYF. The nucleotide sequence reads as follows: TGTGCCAGCAGCCAAGAGACAGGGGGACTAGCGGGGCAAGAGACCCAGTACTTC.